These 9 T cell receptor beta chains were sequenced from one sample in a study of T cell responses to AZD1222 COVID-19 vaccine. Profiled with immunoSEQ multiplex PCR; TCRdb holds only in-frame clones, not every one. The data contain approximately 270,000 clones, around 93% of them singletons. Source: peripheral blood, taken 28 days after the second AZD1222 dose. Receptor source: an adult who received the AZD1222 COVID-19 vaccine.

The chain employs TRBV6-5 and TRBJ2-5; D may be TRBD1 or TRBD2 (5 bases each). The germline V gene encodes CDR1 MNHEY and CDR2 SVGAGI. The length of the CDR3 is 15 residues. Between the trimmed V and J ends, which lost 6 bases and 5 bases, there was a span of 19 bases. For the CDR3, the DNA is TGTGCCAGCAGCCCACTCGGGGTGGGGGAGGAGACCCAGTACTTC. Protein: CASSPLGVGEETQYF.

This chain links TRBV19 with TRBJ2-1; TRBD2 is a possible D gene (6 bases). The CDR3 consists of 15 residues. Germline V gene data show CDR1 as LNHDA and CDR2 as SQIVND (reference sequence). Trimming left V 7 bases short and J 6 bases short, with 19 bases between. CDR3 residues: CASTTWGEFGNEQFF. The CDR3 DNA reads TGTGCCAGTACCACCTGGGGGGAGTTTGGCAATGAGCAGTTCTTC.

The J gene is TRBJ1-4, the V gene TRBV3-1 (or the pseudogene TRBV3-2), with 7 nucleotides matching TRBD1. V lost 3 bases and J lost 8; bases outside the gene matches: 12. CDR3 length equals 16 residues. The germline V gene has CDR1 LGHDT and CDR2 YNNKEL (reference sequence). This chain's CDR3 is CASSQLTDRDREKLFF. The CDR3 DNA is TGTGCCAGCAGCCAGCTTACAGACAGGGATAGAGAAAAACTGTTTTTT.

The chain recombines TRBV7-2 with TRBJ1-2; 9 positions agree with TRBD1. The CDR3 has 14 residues. The J segment lost 10 bases and the V segment lost 5 bases, leaving 11 bases of the junction unmatched. The V gene's germline CDR1 is SGHTA and CDR2 FQGNSA. This CDR3 reads CASSIPGQGVSYTF. The DNA of the CDR3 is TGTGCCAGCAGCATTCCGGGACAGGGCGTTTCCTACACCTTC. Together with reference TRBV7-2 and TRBJ1-2, the CDR3 gives the full variable domain: GAGVSQSPSNKVTEKGKDVELRCDPISGHTALYWYRQSLGQGLEFLIYFQGNSAPDKSGLPSDRFSAERTGGSVSTLTIQRTQQEDSAVYLCASSIPGQGVSYTFGSGTRLTVV.

The rearrangement joins TRBV6-5 to TRBJ1-1, with no clear D. Per the germline V gene, CDR1 is MNHEY and CDR2 is SVGAGI. Trimming shortened V by 6 bases and J by 0 bases, and 11 bases separated the two germline ends. The CDR3 loop spans 14 amino acids. The CDR3 coding sequence is TGTGCCAGCAGCCCCCCCGGTCTGAACACTGAAGCTTTCTTT. It specifies CASSPPGLNTEAFF.

This chain connects TRBV3-1 (or the pseudogene TRBV3-2) to TRBJ2-7, with no clear D. Trimming pared 4 bases from V and 2 bases from J, leaving 12 bases between. Germline V lookup: CDR1 LGHDT, CDR2 YNNKEL (reference sequence). There are 14 residues in the CDR3. Written as DNA, the CDR3 is TGTGCCAGCAGCCCTCCCGGCCTAACCTACGAGCAGTACTTC. Encoded protein: CASSPPGLTYEQYF.

The chain combines TRBV7-9 with TRBJ2-1; D gene uncertain. Germline-derived CDR1 and CDR2 are SEHNR and FQNEAQ (reference sequence). Between the trimmed V and J ends, which lost 5 bases and 5 bases, there was a span of 10 bases. The CDR3 spans 13 residues. The CDR3 nucleotides read TGTGCCAGCAGCCAAGACACAAACAATGAGCAGTTCTTC. It translates to CASSQDTNNEQFF. Full variable domain (rest looked up from reference TRBV7-9 and TRBJ2-1): DTGVSQNPRHKITKRGQNVTFRCDPISEHNRLYWYRQTLGQGPEFLTYFQNEAQLEKSRLLSDRFSAERPKGSFSTLEIQRTEQGDSAMYLCASSQDTNNEQFFGPGTRLTVL.

Comment on this clone: The same CDR3 can be traced to other DNA sequences in this sample. The chain carries TRBV4-1 and TRBJ2-3; 11 positions agree with TRBD2. The CDR3 consists of 16 residues. The junction had 6 bases not matched to a gene; V was cut back by 0 bases and J by 7 bases. Per the germline V gene, CDR1 is MGHRA and CDR2 is YSYEKL. The CDR3 loop is CASSQDRTSGSNTQYF. As DNA, the CDR3 is TGCGCCAGCAGCCAAGATCGCACTAGCGGGAGCAATACGCAGTATTTT.

This clone was counted only a few times. V gene TRBV29-1 combines with J gene TRBJ1-1; maybe TRBD1 (5 bases). The CDR3 runs 11 residues. The germline CDR1 and CDR2 sequences are SQVTM and ANQGSEA. The V gene lost 7 bases and the J gene lost 10 bases, with 16 bases spanning the gap. The CDR3 DNA reads TGCAGCGCCTTTTGGGACGGGGGAGCTTTCTTT. It yields the protein CSAFWDGGAFF.